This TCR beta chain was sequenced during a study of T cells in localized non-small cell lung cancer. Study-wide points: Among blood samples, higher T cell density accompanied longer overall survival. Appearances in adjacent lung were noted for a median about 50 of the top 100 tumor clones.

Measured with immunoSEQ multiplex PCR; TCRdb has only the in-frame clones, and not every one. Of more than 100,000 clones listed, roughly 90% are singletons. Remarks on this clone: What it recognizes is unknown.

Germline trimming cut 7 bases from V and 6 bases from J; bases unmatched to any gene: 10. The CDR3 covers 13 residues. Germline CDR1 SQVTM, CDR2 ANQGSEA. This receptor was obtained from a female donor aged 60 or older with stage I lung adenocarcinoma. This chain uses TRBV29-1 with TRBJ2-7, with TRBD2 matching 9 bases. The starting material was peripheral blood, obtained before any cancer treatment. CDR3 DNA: TGCAGCGCCTCCCATAGCGGGAGCGGCGAGCAGTACTTC. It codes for CSASHSGSGEQYF.